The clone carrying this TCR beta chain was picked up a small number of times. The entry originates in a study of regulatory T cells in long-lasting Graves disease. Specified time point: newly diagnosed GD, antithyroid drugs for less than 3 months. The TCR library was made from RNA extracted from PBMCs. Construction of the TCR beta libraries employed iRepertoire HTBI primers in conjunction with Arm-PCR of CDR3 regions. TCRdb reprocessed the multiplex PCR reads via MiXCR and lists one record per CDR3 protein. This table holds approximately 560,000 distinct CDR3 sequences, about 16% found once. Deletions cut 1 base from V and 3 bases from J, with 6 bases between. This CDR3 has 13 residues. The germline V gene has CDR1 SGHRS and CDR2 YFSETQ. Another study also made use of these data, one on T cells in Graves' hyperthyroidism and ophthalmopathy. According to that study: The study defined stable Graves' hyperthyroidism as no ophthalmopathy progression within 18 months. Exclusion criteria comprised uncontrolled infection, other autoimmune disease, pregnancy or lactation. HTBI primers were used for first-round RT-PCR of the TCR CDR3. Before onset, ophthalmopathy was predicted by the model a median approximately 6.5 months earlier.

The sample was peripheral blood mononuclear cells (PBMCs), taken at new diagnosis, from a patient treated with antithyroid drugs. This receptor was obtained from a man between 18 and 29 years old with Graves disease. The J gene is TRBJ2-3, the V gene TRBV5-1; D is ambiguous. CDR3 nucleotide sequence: TGCGCCAGCAGCTTGTTTCAGACAGATACGCAGTATTTT. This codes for CASSLFQTDTQYF.